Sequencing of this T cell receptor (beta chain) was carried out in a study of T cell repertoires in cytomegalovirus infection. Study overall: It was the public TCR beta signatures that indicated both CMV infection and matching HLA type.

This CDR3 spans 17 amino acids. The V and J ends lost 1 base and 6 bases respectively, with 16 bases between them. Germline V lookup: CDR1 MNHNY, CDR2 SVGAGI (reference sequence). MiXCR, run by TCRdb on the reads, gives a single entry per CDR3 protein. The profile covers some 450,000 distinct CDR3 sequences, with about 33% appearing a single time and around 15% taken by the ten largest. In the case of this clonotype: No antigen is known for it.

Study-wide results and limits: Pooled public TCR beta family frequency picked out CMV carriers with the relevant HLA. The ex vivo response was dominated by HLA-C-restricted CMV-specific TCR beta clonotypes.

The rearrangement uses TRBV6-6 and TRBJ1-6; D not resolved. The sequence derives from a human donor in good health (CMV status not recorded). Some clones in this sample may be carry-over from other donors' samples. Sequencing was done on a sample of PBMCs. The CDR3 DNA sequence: TGTGCCAGCAGTTACTTGATAGAGGCCACTCGTAATTCACCCCTCCACTTT. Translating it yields CASSYLIEATRNSPLHF.